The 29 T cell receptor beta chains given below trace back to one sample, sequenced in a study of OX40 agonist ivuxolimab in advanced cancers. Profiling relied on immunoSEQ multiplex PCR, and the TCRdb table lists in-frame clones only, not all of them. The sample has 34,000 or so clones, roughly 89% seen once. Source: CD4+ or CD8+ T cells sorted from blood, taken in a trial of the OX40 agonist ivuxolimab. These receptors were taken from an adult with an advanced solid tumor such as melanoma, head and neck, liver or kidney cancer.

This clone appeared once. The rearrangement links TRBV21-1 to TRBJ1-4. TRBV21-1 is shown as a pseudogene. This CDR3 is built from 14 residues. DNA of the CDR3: TGTGCCAGCAGCAAAGGTGGCGGGAATGAAAAACTGTTTTTT. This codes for CASSKGGGNEKLFF.

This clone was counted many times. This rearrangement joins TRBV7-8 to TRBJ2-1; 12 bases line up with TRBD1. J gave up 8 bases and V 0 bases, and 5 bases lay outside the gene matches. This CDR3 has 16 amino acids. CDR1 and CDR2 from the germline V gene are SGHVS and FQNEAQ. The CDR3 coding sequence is TGTGCCAGCAGCTTAGCCGGGACAGGGGGCTTCTATGAGCAGTTCTTC. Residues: CASSLAGTGGFYEQFF. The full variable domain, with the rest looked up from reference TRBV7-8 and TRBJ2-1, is GAGVSQSPRYKVAKRGQDVALRCDPISGHVSLFWYQQALGQGPEFLTYFQNEAQLDKSGLPSDRFFAERPEGSVSTLKIQRTQQEDSAVYLCASSLAGTGGFYEQFFGPGTRLTVL.

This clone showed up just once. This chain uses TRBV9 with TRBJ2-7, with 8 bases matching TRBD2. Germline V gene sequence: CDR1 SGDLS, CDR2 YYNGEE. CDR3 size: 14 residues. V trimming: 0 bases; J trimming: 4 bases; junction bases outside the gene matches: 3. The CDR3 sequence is CASSVDTSGYEQYF. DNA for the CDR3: TGTGCCAGCAGCGTAGATACTAGCGGATACGAGCAGTACTTC.

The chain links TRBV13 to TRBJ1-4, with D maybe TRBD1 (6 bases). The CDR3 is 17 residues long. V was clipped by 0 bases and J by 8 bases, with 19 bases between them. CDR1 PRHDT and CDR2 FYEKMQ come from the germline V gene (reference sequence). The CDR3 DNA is TGTGCCAGCAGCTTAGGCCCTTCTGGGAGGGGGAGCGAAAAACTGTTTTTT. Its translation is CASSLGPSGRGSEKLFF. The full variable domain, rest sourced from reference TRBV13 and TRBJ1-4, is AAGVIQSPRHLIKEKRETATLKCYPIPRHDTVYWYQQGPGQDPQFLISFYEKMQSDKGSIPDRFSAQQFSDYHSELNMSSLELGDSALYFCASSLGPSGRGSEKLFFGSGTQLSVL.

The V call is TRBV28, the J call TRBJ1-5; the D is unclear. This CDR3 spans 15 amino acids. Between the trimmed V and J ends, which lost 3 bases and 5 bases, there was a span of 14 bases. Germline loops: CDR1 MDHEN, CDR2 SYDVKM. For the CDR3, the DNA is TGTGCCAGCAGTTTCGACGTAGATAGACATCAGCCCCAGCATTTT. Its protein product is CASSFDVDRHQPQHF.

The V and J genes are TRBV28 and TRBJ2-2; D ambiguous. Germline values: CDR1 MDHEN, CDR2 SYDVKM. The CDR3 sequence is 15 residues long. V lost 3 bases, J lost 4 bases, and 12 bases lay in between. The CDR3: CASSLADLTTGELFF. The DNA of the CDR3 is TGTGCCAGCAGTTTGGCCGACCTGACCACCGGGGAGCTGTTTTTT.

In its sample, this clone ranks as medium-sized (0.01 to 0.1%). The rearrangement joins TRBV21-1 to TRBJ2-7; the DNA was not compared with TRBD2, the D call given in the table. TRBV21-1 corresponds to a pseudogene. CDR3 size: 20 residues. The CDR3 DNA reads TGTGCCAGCAGCTCACCAAAGGAATTACTAGCGGGAGGAGAGGTCTACGAGCAGTACTTC. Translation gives CASSSPKELLAGGEVYEQYF.

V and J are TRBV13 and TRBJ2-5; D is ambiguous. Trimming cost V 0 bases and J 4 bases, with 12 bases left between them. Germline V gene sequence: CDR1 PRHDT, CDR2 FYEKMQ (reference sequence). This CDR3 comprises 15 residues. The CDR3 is CASSLGRSWGETQYF. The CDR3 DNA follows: TGTGCCAGCAGCTTAGGCCGCTCGTGGGGAGAGACCCAGTACTTC.

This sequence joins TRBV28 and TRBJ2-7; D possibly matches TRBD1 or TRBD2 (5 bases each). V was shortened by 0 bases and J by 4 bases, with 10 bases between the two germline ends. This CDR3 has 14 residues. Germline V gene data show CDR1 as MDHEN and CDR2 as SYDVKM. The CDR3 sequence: CASSLWGELYEQYF. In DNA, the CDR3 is TGTGCCAGCAGTTTATGGGGGGAACTGTACGAGCAGTACTTC.

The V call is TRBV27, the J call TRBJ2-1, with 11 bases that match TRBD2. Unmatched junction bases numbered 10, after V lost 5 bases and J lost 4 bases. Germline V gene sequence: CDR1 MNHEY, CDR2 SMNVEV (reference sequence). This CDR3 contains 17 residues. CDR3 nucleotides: TGTGCCAGCAGTCTCCGGGGACTAGCGGAATTTTACAATGAGCAGTTCTTC. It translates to CASSLRGLAEFYNEQFF.

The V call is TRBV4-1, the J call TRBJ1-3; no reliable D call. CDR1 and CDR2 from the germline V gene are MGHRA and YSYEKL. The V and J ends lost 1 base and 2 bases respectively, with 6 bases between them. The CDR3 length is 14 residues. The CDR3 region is CASSQATPGNTIYF. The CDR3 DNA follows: TGCGCCAGCAGCCAAGCCACTCCTGGAAACACCATATATTTT.

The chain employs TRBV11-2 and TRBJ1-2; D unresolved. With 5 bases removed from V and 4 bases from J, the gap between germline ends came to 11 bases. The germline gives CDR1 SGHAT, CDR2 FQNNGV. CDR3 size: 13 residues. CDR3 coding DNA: TGTGCCAGCAGCCCCGGGGTGGGCTATGGCTACACCTTC. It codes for CASSPGVGYGYTF.

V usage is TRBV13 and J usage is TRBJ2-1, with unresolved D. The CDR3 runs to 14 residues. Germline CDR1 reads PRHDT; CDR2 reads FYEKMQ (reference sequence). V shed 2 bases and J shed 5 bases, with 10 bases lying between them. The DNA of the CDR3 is TGTGCCAGCAGCTTATACTTGCTTGACAATGAGCAGTTCTTC. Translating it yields CASSLYLLDNEQFF.

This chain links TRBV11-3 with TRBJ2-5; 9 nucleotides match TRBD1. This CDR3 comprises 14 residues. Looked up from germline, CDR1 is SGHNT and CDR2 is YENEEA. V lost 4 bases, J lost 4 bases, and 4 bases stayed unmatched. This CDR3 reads CASSSGQGLETQYF. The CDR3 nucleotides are TGTGCCAGCAGCTCGGGACAGGGCCTAGAGACCCAGTACTTC.

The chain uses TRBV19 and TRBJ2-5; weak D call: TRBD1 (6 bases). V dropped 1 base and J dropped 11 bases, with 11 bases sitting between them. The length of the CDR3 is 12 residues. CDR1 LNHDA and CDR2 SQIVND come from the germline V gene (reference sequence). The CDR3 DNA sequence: TGTGCCAGTAGTATAGGACCAGGGGAGCAGTACTTC. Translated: CASSIGPGEQYF.

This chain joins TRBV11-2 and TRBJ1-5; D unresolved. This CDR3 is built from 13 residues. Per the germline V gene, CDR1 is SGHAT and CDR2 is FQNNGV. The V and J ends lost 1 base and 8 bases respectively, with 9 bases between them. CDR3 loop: CASSLGGGEPQHF. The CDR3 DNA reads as TGTGCCAGCAGCTTAGGGGGTGGCGAGCCCCAGCATTTT.

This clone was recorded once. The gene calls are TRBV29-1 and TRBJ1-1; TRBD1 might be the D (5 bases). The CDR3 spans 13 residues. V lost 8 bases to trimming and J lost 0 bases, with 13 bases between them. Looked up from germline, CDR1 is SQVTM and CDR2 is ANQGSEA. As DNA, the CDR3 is TGCAGCCTGAAGCAGGGACTGAACACTGAAGCTTTCTTT. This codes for CSLKQGLNTEAFF.

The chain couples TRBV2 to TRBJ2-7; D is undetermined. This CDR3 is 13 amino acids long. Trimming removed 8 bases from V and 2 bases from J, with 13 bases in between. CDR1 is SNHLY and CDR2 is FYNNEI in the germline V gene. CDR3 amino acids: CASHGDGPYEQYF. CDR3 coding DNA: TGTGCCAGCCATGGAGACGGCCCCTACGAGCAGTACTTC.

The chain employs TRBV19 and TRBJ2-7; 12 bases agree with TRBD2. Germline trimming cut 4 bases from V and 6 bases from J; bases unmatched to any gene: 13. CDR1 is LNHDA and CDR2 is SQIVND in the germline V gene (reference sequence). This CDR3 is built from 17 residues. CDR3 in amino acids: CASSTLTMTSGRGEQYF. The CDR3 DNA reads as TGTGCCAGTAGTACTCTAACAATGACTAGCGGGAGAGGCGAGCAGTACTTC.

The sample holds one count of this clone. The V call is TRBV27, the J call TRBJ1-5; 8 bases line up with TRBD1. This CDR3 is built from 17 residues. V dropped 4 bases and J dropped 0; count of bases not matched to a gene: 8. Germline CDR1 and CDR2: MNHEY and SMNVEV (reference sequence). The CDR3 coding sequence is TGTGCCAGCAGTTCTTGGACAGGGCCCCTTAGCAATCAGCCCCAGCATTTT. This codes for CASSSWTGPLSNQPQHF.

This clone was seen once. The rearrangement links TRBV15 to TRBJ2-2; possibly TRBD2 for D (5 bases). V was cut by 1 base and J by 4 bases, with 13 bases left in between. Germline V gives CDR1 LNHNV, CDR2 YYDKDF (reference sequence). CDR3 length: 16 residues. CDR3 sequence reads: CATSRVSSHFTGELFF. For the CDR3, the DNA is TGTGCCACCAGCAGAGTTTCTAGCCATTTCACCGGGGAGCTGTTTTTT.

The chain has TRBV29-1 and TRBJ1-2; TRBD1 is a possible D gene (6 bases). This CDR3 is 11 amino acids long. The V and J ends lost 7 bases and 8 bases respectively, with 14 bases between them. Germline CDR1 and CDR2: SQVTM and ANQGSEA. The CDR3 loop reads CSGRGARGYTF. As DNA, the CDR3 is TGCAGCGGGCGGGGGGCGCGAGGCTACACCTTC.

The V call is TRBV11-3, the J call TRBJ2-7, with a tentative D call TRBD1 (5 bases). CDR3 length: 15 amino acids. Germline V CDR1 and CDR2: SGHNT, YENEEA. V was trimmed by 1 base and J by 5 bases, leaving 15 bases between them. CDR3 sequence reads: CASSLVTAPPNEQYF. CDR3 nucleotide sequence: TGTGCCAGCAGCTTAGTGACAGCCCCACCAAACGAGCAGTACTTC. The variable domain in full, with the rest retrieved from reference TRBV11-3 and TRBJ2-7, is EAGVVQSPRYKIIEKKQPVAFWCNPISGHNTLYWYLQNLGQGPELLIRYENEEAVDDSQLPKDRFSAERLKGVDSTLKIQPAELGDSAVYLCASSLVTAPPNEQYFGPGTRLTVT.

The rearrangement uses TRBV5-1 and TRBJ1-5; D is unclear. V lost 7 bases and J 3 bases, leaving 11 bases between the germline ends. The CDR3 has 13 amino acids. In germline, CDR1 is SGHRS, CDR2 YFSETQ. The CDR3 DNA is TGCGCCAGCTCGACGGACTACAATCAGCCCCAGCATTTT. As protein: CASSTDYNQPQHF.

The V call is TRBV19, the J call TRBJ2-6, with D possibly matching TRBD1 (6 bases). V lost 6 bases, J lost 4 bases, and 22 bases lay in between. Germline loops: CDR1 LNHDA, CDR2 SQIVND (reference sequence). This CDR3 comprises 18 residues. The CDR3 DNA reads TGTGCCAGTAGGGGAAGGAGACAGGAGGCAGGCGGGGCCAACGTCCTGACTTTC. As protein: CASRGRRQEAGGANVLTF.

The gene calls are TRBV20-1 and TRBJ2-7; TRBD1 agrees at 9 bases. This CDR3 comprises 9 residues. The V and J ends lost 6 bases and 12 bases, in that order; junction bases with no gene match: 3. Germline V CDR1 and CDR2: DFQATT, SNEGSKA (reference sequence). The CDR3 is CSAQGAGYF. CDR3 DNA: TGCAGTGCACAGGGGGCGGGGTACTTC.

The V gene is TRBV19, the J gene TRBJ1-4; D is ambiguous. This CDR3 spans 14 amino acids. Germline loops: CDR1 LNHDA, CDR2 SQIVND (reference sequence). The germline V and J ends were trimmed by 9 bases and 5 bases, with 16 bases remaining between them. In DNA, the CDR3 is TGTGCCAGGCCCACTCGAGAGGCGAATGAAAAACTGTTTTTT. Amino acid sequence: CARPTREANEKLFF. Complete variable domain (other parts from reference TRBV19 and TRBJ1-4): DGGITQSPKYLFRKEGQNVTLSCEQNLNHDAMYWYRQDPGQGLRLIYYSQIVNDFQKGDIAEGYSVSREKKESFPLTVTSAQKNPTAFYLCARPTREANEKLFFGSGTQLSVL.

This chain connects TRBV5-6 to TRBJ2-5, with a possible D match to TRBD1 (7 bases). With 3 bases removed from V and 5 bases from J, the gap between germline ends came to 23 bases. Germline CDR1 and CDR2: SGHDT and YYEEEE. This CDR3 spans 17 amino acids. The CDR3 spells CASSWGVPTGRLETQYF. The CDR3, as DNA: TGTGCCAGCAGCTGGGGGGTCCCGACAGGGCGGTTGGAGACCCAGTACTTC.

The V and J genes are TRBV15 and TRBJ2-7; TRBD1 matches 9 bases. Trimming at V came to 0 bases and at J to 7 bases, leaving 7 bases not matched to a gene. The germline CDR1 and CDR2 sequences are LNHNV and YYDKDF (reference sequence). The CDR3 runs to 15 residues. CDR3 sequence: CATSRDQGTGLEQYF. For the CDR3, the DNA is TGTGCCACCAGCAGAGATCAGGGGACAGGGTTAGAGCAGTACTTC.